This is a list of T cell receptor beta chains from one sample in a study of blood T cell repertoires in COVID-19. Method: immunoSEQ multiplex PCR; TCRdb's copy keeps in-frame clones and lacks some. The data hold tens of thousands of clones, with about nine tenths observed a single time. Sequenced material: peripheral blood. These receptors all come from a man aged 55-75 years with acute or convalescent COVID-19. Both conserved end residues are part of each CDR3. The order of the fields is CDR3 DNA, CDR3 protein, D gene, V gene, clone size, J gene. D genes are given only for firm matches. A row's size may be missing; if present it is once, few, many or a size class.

CDR3 DNA: TGTGCCAGCAGTTTATCTTCAGGTGAAAAACTGTTTTTT
CDR3 protein: CASSLSSGEKLFF
D gene: .
V gene: TRBV12-3/TRBV12-4
clone size: .
J gene: TRBJ1-4

CDR3 DNA: TGTGCCAGCAGCTCCTTCTCTGGCAGGGGAAGGGGAGATGGCTACACCTTC
CDR3 protein: CASSSFSGRGRGDGYTF
D gene: .
V gene: TRBV7-2
clone size: .
J gene: TRBJ1-2

CDR3 DNA: TGTGCCAGTAGTGCAGGGGCAAATCCCCCCACCGGAGCTTTCTTT
CDR3 protein: CASSAGANPPTGAFF
D gene: .
V gene: TRBV19
clone size: .
J gene: TRBJ1-1

CDR3 DNA: TGTGCCAGTAGCCGCGAGGGGACAGGGCTACAGCCCCAGCATTTT
CDR3 protein: CASSREGTGLQPQHF
D gene: TRBD1
V gene: TRBV19
clone size: .
J gene: TRBJ1-5

CDR3 DNA: TGTGCCAGCAGCTCAGCTGGGGGGACAGGGGAAAATGAAAAACTGTTTTTT
CDR3 protein: CASSSAGGTGENEKLFF
D gene: TRBD1
V gene: TRBV7-9
clone size: .
J gene: TRBJ1-4

CDR3 DNA: TGTGCCAGCAGTGCCACAGGCAATTCACCCCTCCACTTT
CDR3 protein: CASSATGNSPLHF
D gene: .
V gene: TRBV6-4
clone size: once
J gene: TRBJ1-6

CDR3 DNA: TGTGCCAGTAGTAACCTCGCGGACAGGGGTAATGGCTACACCTTC
CDR3 protein: CASSNLADRGNGYTF
D gene: TRBD1
V gene: TRBV19
clone size: .
J gene: TRBJ1-2

CDR3 DNA: TGTGCCAGCAGCTCCCCCGGGGGAGCCTACGAGCAGTACTTC
CDR3 protein: CASSSPGGAYEQYF
D gene: .
V gene: TRBV7-2
clone size: .
J gene: TRBJ2-7

CDR3 DNA: TGTGCCAGCAGTGAACAGGGTTGGACGCAGCGATTCACGCAGCCCCAGCATTTT
CDR3 protein: CASSEQGWTQRFTQPQHF
D gene: .
V gene: TRBV6-1
clone size: once
J gene: TRBJ1-5

CDR3 DNA: TGTGCCAGCGGCGCGCGCGGACACTTTCAGCATTTT
CDR3 protein: CASGARGHFQHF
D gene: .
V gene: TRBV27
clone size: .
J gene: TRBJ1-5

CDR3 DNA: TGTGCCAGCAGCGTAGTTAGTGGGAACACTGAAGCTTTCTTT
CDR3 protein: CASSVVSGNTEAFF
D gene: .
V gene: TRBV9
clone size: .
J gene: TRBJ1-1

CDR3 DNA: TGTGCCAGCAGCCTACAAGGTGACAGTAACACTGAAGCTTTCTTT
CDR3 protein: CASSLQGDSNTEAFF
D gene: .
V gene: TRBV11-2
clone size: .
J gene: TRBJ1-1

CDR3 DNA: TGCGCCAGCAGTGTACTAGCGGGGGGGCCAGATACGCAGTATTTT
CDR3 protein: CASSVLAGGPDTQYF
D gene: TRBD2
V gene: TRBV10-1
clone size: .
J gene: TRBJ2-3

CDR3 DNA: TGTGCCAGCAGCCGGCAGGGGTTTGGAAACACCATATATTTT
CDR3 protein: CASSRQGFGNTIYF
D gene: .
V gene: TRBV14
clone size: .
J gene: TRBJ1-3

CDR3 DNA: TGTGCCAGCAGCACGGACAGGAACACTGAAGCTTTCTTT
CDR3 protein: CASSTDRNTEAFF
D gene: .
V gene: TRBV6-5
clone size: .
J gene: TRBJ1-1

CDR3 DNA: TGCGCCAGCAGCCGAGGGTCAGCTACTAATGAAAAACTGTTTTTT
CDR3 protein: CASSRGSATNEKLFF
D gene: .
V gene: TRBV5-1
clone size: .
J gene: TRBJ1-4

CDR3 DNA: TGTGCCAGTAGCTACAGGATTCAAGAGACCCAGTACTTC
CDR3 protein: CASSYRIQETQYF
D gene: .
V gene: TRBV19
clone size: .
J gene: TRBJ2-5

CDR3 DNA: TGTGCCAGCAGTGAATTGGGGGGCGAGCAGTACTTC
CDR3 protein: CASSELGGEQYF
D gene: .
V gene: TRBV25-1
clone size: .
J gene: TRBJ2-7

CDR3 DNA: TGTGCCAGCAGCCCCAGCTATGGCTACACCTTC
CDR3 protein: CASSPSYGYTF
D gene: .
V gene: TRBV13
clone size: .
J gene: TRBJ1-2

CDR3 DNA: TGTGCCAGTAGTATGGAAGCCAGGGGCAACACCGGGGAGCTGTTTTTT
CDR3 protein: CASSMEARGNTGELFF
D gene: .
V gene: TRBV19
clone size: .
J gene: TRBJ2-2

CDR3 DNA: TGTGCCAGCAGCGGACAGGGGGAAAGGGCCCTCCACTTT
CDR3 protein: CASSGQGERALHF
D gene: TRBD1
V gene: TRBV2
clone size: few
J gene: TRBJ1-6

CDR3 DNA: TGTGCCAGCAGCCCAGACGGGACAGGGAGACGCGAGCAGTACTTC
CDR3 protein: CASSPDGTGRREQYF
D gene: TRBD1
V gene: TRBV3-1/TRBV3-2
clone size: .
J gene: TRBJ2-7